This TCR beta chain stems from a study of blood T cell repertoires in COVID-19. Study at large: Spain, Italy and the United States supplied samples that represented acute and convalescent COVID-19. Sample material is recorded as cDNA or gDNA derived from T cells, B-cell-depleted T cells, or PBMCs.

TCRdb's copy holds only in-frame clones and misses some; the assay was immunoSEQ multiplex PCR. The sample contains fewer than 85,000 clones, around 85% of which appear only once. This CDR3 contains 16 residues. Germline V gene sequence: CDR1 LGHDT, CDR2 YNNKEL (reference sequence). J gave up 4 bases and V 4 bases, and 5 bases lay outside the gene matches. The V gene is TRBV3-1 (or the pseudogene TRBV3-2), the J gene TRBJ2-2; TRBD1 matches at 11 bases. The source material was peripheral blood. The receptor comes from a man aged 55-75 years with acute or convalescent COVID-19. Here the CDR3 reads CASSPEGQGGTGELFF. CDR3 DNA sequence: TGTGCCAGCAGCCCAGAGGGACAGGGGGGCACCGGGGAGCTGTTTTTT.